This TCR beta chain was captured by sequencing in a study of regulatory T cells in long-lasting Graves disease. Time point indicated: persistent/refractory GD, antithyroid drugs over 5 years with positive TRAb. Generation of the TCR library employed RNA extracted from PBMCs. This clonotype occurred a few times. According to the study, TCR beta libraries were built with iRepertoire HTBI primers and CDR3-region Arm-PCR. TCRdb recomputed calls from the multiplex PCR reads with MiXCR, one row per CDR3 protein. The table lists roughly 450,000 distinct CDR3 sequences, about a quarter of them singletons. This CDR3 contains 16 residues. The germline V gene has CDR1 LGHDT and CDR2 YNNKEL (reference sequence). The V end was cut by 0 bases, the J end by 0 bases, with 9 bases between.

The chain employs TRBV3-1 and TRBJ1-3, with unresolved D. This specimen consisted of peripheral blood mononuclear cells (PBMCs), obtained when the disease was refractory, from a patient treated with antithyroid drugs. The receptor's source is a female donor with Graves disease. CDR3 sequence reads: CASSQDLPPSGNTIYF. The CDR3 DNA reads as TGTGCCAGCAGCCAAGATCTCCCCCCCTCTGGAAACACCATATATTTT.